What follows are 5 T cell receptor beta chains derived from one specimen sequenced in a study of CD8+CD57+ T cells in acquired aplastic anemia. Profiling of TCR beta VDJ combinations and CDR3 sequences used genomic DNA as template. TCRdb re-called the reads with MiXCR, one entry per CDR3 protein. The sample contains hundreds of thousands of distinct CDR3 sequences, approximately 55% of which appear only once. Sequencing was carried out using sorted CD4+, CD8+, or CD8+CD57+ T cells (not recorded which) from PBMCs. The source of these receptors is a human donor with severe aplastic anemia or a healthy control (not recorded which).

This rearrangement joins TRBV6-1 to TRBJ1-1; no definite D call. Per germline, CDR1 MNHNS and CDR2 SASEGT. Trimming stripped 2 bases from V and 3 bases from J, with 19 bases between. The length of the CDR3 is 17 residues. The CDR3 DNA follows: TGTGCCAGCAGTGAAAGGTTTTCGGGCAGGTCTCACACTGAAGCTTTCTTT. It yields the protein CASSERFSGRSHTEAFF.

For this clonotype: The conserved phenylalanine or tryptophan is not found at the CDR3 terminus, so this likely reflects a read error. The chain uses TRBV9 and TRBJ2-3, with D maybe TRBD2 (6 bases). Trimming pared 4 bases from V and 2 bases from J, leaving 20 bases between. The CDR3 contains 17 residues. Germline V CDR1 and CDR2: SGDLS, YYNGEE. The CDR3 nucleotides read TGTGCCAGCAGCTATCATGTGGGCGGGGTACTCACAGATACGCAGTATCTT. As protein: CASSYHVGGVLTDTQYL.

The chain has TRBV15 and TRBJ2-5; 8 bases fit TRBD2. V shed 4 bases and J 1 base; nucleotides not matched to a gene: 2. In germline, CDR1 is LNHNV, CDR2 YYDKDF (reference sequence). This CDR3 spans 14 amino acids. The chain's CDR3 is CATSTRGGQETQYF. CDR3 sequence (DNA): TGTGCCACCAGCACCCGGGGGGGCCAAGAGACCCAGTACTTC.

This clonotype was counted at least ten times. The chain links TRBV25-1 to TRBJ1-2, with D possibly being TRBD1 (5 bases). CDR3 length: 15 amino acids. Between the trimmed V and J ends, which lost 2 bases and 5 bases, there was a span of 15 bases. Germline-derived CDR1 and CDR2 are MGHDK and SYGVNS. The CDR3 spells CASSEVGGGWYGYTF. Here the CDR3 DNA reads TGTGCCAGCAGTGAAGTAGGCGGGGGATGGTATGGCTACACCTTC.

This clonotype was observed a handful of times. The chain carries TRBV10-3 and TRBJ2-7; no clear D gene. CDR1 and CDR2 (germline): ENHRY, SYGVKD. CDR3 length equals 11 residues. The V gene lost 3 bases and the J gene lost 8 bases, with 8 bases spanning the gap. The CDR3 protein is CAISESPKQYF. CDR3 DNA sequence: TGTGCCATCAGTGAATCCCCTAAGCAGTACTTC.